This T cell receptor beta chain stems from a study of T cell repertoires in cytomegalovirus infection. One entry per CDR3 protein results from TCRdb running MiXCR on the reads. This sample carries around 750,000 distinct CDR3 sequences, about 33% of them seen once, and the ten largest clones take around 12%. The CDR3 loop spans 16 amino acids. The V gene end was trimmed by 4 bases and the J gene end by 3 bases; junction bases not matched to a gene: 11. In germline, CDR1 is MNHEY, CDR2 SVGAGI. On this clonotype: Its antigen is unidentified.

This clonotype was obtained from a human donor in good health (CMV status not recorded). Some clones in this sample may be carry-over from other donors' samples. The chain employs TRBV6-5 and TRBJ1-2; 7 positions agree with TRBD1. The sequences come from cultured CD8+ T cells from PBMCs, collected from culture after CMV antigen stimulation. The CDR3 DNA reads TGTGCCAGCAGTTCCGATATAGGGGGCTTCGACTATGGCTACACCTTC. Residues: CASSSDIGGFDYGYTF.